Below, one TCR beta chain is given with its context. The antigen is undetermined. With V trimmed by 0 bases and J by 2 bases, 5 bases remained unmatched. Germline CDR1 and CDR2: MDHEN and SYDVKM. The CDR3 covers 17 residues. TCRdb's copy holds only in-frame clones and misses some; the assay was immunoSEQ multiplex PCR. The sample lists about 50,000 clones, around 70% occurring once. The sample belongs to a study of PD-1 blockade in classical Hodgkin lymphoma. General study findings and limits: Repertoire differences lack defined causes, possibly disease activity or prior therapy. It was CD4+ TCR diversity, not CD8+, that rose significantly by C4D1. Healthy donors reportedly exceeded newly diagnosed patients in baseline TCR diversity.

Autologous stem cell transplantation was followed by relapse in every patient, and brentuximab vedotin exposure varied. Complete response, partial response or progressive disease was each patient's best response. The rearrangement links TRBV28 to TRBJ1-2; 11 bases are shared with TRBD1. This TCR derives from a human donor with classical Hodgkin lymphoma. Sequenced material: peripheral blood mononuclear cells (PBMCs), taken at baseline. The CDR3 loop is CASSLWGQGVANYGYTF. The CDR3 DNA is TGTGCCAGCAGTTTATGGGGACAGGGGGTTGCGAACTATGGCTACACCTTC.